This is a list of T cell receptor beta chains from one sample in a study of cytomegalovirus exposure and HLA in healthy donors. The assay was immunoSEQ multiplex PCR, and TCRdb's table has in-frame clones only and misses some. The sample yields 150,000 or so clones, around two thirds seen once. Specimen: PBMCs. The receptors here all came from a man aged 25 to 40 in good health and CMV-seropositive. Both conserved end residues are part of each CDR3. D genes are given only for firm matches. Not every row has a clone size; where given, it reads once, few, many or a size class.

d_gene: -
abundance: few
j_gene: TRBJ1-2
v_gene: TRBV2
CDR3aa: CASSEALPGNGYTF
CDR3nt: TGTGCCAGCAGTGAAGCGCTTCCAGGGAATGGCTACACCTTC

d_gene: -
abundance: -
j_gene: TRBJ1-1
v_gene: TRBV6-4
CDR3aa: CASSDQAGTEAFF
CDR3nt: TGTGCCAGCAGTGATCAGGCAGGAACTGAAGCTTTCTTT

d_gene: TRBD2
abundance: -
j_gene: TRBJ2-3
v_gene: TRBV9
CDR3aa: CASSALAGGWADTQYF
CDR3nt: TGTGCCAGCAGCGCGCTAGCGGGAGGATGGGCGGATACGCAGTATTTT

d_gene: TRBD1
abundance: -
j_gene: TRBJ1-1
v_gene: TRBV9
CDR3aa: CASSPGQTNTEAFF
CDR3nt: TGTGCCAGCAGCCCGGGACAGACGAACACTGAAGCTTTCTTT

d_gene: -
abundance: -
j_gene: TRBJ2-7
v_gene: TRBV28
CDR3aa: CASSVSSYEQYF
CDR3nt: TGTGCCAGCAGTGTGAGCTCCTACGAGCAGTACTTC

d_gene: -
abundance: -
j_gene: TRBJ1-5
v_gene: TRBV28
CDR3aa: CASSFQGYSNQPQHF
CDR3nt: TGTGCCAGCAGTTTCCAGGGTTATAGCAATCAGCCCCAGCATTTT

d_gene: TRBD2
abundance: -
j_gene: TRBJ2-3
v_gene: TRBV27
CDR3aa: CASSLAGGPIVTDTQYF
CDR3nt: TGTGCCAGCAGTTTAGCGGGAGGTCCTATTGTTACAGATACGCAGTATTTT

d_gene: TRBD1
abundance: -
j_gene: TRBJ1-4
v_gene: TRBV19
CDR3aa: CAVGGPLNEKLFF
CDR3nt: TGTGCCGTAGGGGGCCCCCTTAATGAAAAACTGTTTTTT

d_gene: TRBD1
abundance: -
j_gene: TRBJ1-2
v_gene: TRBV7-2
CDR3aa: CASSSDGLWDRDDGYTF
CDR3nt: TGTGCCAGCAGCTCCGACGGGTTGTGGGACAGGGATGATGGCTACACCTTC

d_gene: -
abundance: -
j_gene: TRBJ2-5
v_gene: TRBV18
CDR3aa: CASSPSGGETQYF
CDR3nt: TGTGCCAGCTCACCATCCGGGGGAGAGACCCAGTACTTC

d_gene: TRBD2
abundance: -
j_gene: TRBJ2-5
v_gene: TRBV2
CDR3aa: CASRGFLLAGGRETQYF
CDR3nt: TGTGCCAGCAGGGGTTTCCTACTAGCGGGAGGACGAGAGACCCAGTACTTC

d_gene: TRBD1
abundance: -
j_gene: TRBJ2-2
v_gene: TRBV5-1
CDR3aa: CASSLGGWPGTENTGELFF
CDR3nt: TGCGCCAGCAGCTTGGGTGGATGGCCCGGGACAGAGAACACCGGGGAGCTGTTTTTT

d_gene: -
abundance: -
j_gene: TRBJ1-1
v_gene: TRBV29-1
CDR3aa: CSVKTETEAFF
CDR3nt: TGCAGCGTTAAGACAGAGACTGAAGCTTTCTTT

d_gene: -
abundance: few
j_gene: TRBJ1-1
v_gene: TRBV5-1
CDR3aa: CASSLGFQIPAFF
CDR3nt: TGCGCCAGCAGCTTGGGCTTTCAGATCCCAGCTTTCTTT

d_gene: -
abundance: -
j_gene: TRBJ1-1
v_gene: TRBV5-5
CDR3aa: CASSLTGKTTEAFF
CDR3nt: TGTGCCAGCAGCCTAACAGGGAAGACCACTGAAGCTTTCTTT

d_gene: TRBD1
abundance: -
j_gene: TRBJ1-3
v_gene: TRBV10-3
CDR3aa: CAISDLQRDRVGNTIYF
CDR3nt: TGTGCCATCAGTGACCTACAACGGGACAGGGTTGGAAACACCATATATTTT

d_gene: TRBD1
abundance: -
j_gene: TRBJ2-3
v_gene: TRBV6-1
CDR3aa: CASRAGTGADTQYF
CDR3nt: TGTGCCAGCAGGGCCGGGACAGGGGCAGATACGCAGTATTTT

d_gene: -
abundance: -
j_gene: TRBJ2-7
v_gene: TRBV18
CDR3aa: CASSPETYEQYF
CDR3nt: TGTGCCAGCTCACCGGAGACTTACGAGCAGTACTTC

d_gene: TRBD1
abundance: -
j_gene: TRBJ2-5
v_gene: TRBV5-1
CDR3aa: CASSPGQTKETQYF
CDR3nt: TGCGCCAGCAGCCCGGGACAGACCAAAGAGACCCAGTACTTC

d_gene: TRBD1
abundance: -
j_gene: TRBJ2-5
v_gene: TRBV28
CDR3aa: CASSLDRFQETQYF
CDR3nt: TGTGCCAGCAGTTTGGACAGGTTTCAAGAGACCCAGTACTTC

d_gene: -
abundance: -
j_gene: TRBJ2-3
v_gene: TRBV27
CDR3aa: CASSYLAERQRGDTQYF
CDR3nt: TGTGCCAGCAGTTACCTAGCGGAAAGGCAGAGGGGGGATACGCAGTATTTT

d_gene: -
abundance: -
j_gene: TRBJ2-1
v_gene: TRBV28
CDR3aa: CASSFLGLALNEQFF
CDR3nt: TGTGCCAGCAGTTTTCTGGGTCTAGCGCTTAATGAGCAGTTCTTC

d_gene: -
abundance: few
j_gene: TRBJ1-2
v_gene: TRBV6-1
CDR3aa: CASSSGFYGYTF
CDR3nt: TGTGCCAGCAGTTCAGGGTTCTATGGCTACACCTTC

d_gene: -
abundance: -
j_gene: TRBJ1-4
v_gene: TRBV7-6
CDR3aa: CASSLFAGTTNEKLFF
CDR3nt: TGTGCCAGCAGCCTCTTCGCCGGGACAACTAATGAAAAACTGTTTTTT

d_gene: TRBD1
abundance: -
j_gene: TRBJ1-3
v_gene: TRBV2
CDR3aa: CASMRDSSGNTIYF
CDR3nt: TGTGCCAGCATGCGGGACAGCTCTGGAAACACCATATATTTT

d_gene: -
abundance: -
j_gene: TRBJ1-2
v_gene: TRBV5-4
CDR3aa: CASSFWAVNYGYTF
CDR3nt: TGTGCCAGCAGCTTTTGGGCAGTAAACTATGGCTACACCTTC

d_gene: TRBD2
abundance: -
j_gene: TRBJ2-3
v_gene: TRBV7-3
CDR3aa: CASSSGLTAGVSTDTQYF
CDR3nt: TGTGCCAGCAGCTCGGGACTAACGGCGGGAGTGAGTACAGATACGCAGTATTTT

d_gene: -
abundance: -
j_gene: TRBJ2-1
v_gene: TRBV7-2
CDR3aa: CASSLAYSSYHEQFF
CDR3nt: TGTGCCAGCAGCTTAGCGTACTCTAGCTACCATGAGCAGTTCTTC

d_gene: TRBD1
abundance: -
j_gene: TRBJ1-2
v_gene: TRBV19
CDR3aa: CASGQGARDYGYTF
CDR3nt: TGTGCCAGCGGACAGGGGGCGCGGGACTATGGCTACACCTTC

d_gene: TRBD2
abundance: -
j_gene: TRBJ2-1
v_gene: TRBV29-1
CDR3aa: CSDRTSGNSYNEQFF
CDR3nt: TGCAGCGACCGGACTAGCGGAAACTCCTACAATGAGCAGTTCTTC

d_gene: -
abundance: -
j_gene: TRBJ2-2
v_gene: TRBV25-1
CDR3aa: CASSERQANTGELFF
CDR3nt: TGTGCCAGCAGTGAACGTCAGGCCAACACCGGGGAGCTGTTTTTT

d_gene: -
abundance: -
j_gene: TRBJ1-1
v_gene: TRBV19
CDR3aa: CASRQEQGNAVLSTEAFF
CDR3nt: TGTGCCAGTAGGCAGGAACAGGGAAACGCCGTCTTAAGCACTGAAGCTTTCTTT

d_gene: -
abundance: few
j_gene: TRBJ1-1
v_gene: TRBV19
CDR3aa: CASSRGMNTEAFF
CDR3nt: TGTGCCAGTAGCAGGGGCATGAACACTGAAGCTTTCTTT

d_gene: TRBD1
abundance: -
j_gene: TRBJ2-7
v_gene: TRBV5-1
CDR3aa: CASSLGQSTYEQYF
CDR3nt: TGCGCTAGCAGCTTGGGACAGAGTACCTACGAGCAGTACTTC

d_gene: -
abundance: -
j_gene: TRBJ2-3
v_gene: TRBV7-9
CDR3aa: CASSLAGGGRDTQYF
CDR3nt: TGTGCCAGCAGCTTAGCGGGCGGGGGCCGAGATACGCAGTATTTT

d_gene: -
abundance: few
j_gene: TRBJ1-4
v_gene: TRBV6-1
CDR3aa: CASMSSATNEKLFF
CDR3nt: TGTGCCAGCATGAGCTCTGCAACTAATGAAAAACTGTTTTTT

d_gene: TRBD1
abundance: -
j_gene: TRBJ2-6
v_gene: TRBV29-1
CDR3aa: CSVVGTGRASGANVLTF
CDR3nt: TGCAGCGTTGTGGGGACAGGCCGGGCGTCTGGGGCCAACGTCCTGACTTTC

d_gene: TRBD2
abundance: -
j_gene: TRBJ2-1
v_gene: TRBV12-5
CDR3aa: CASGLAGAEWGEQFF
CDR3nt: TGTGCTAGTGGGTTAGCGGGAGCGGAATGGGGTGAGCAGTTCTTC

d_gene: TRBD1
abundance: -
j_gene: TRBJ1-1
v_gene: TRBV15
CDR3aa: CATSRARDSKNTEAFF
CDR3nt: TGTGCCACCAGCAGAGCTAGGGACAGTAAGAACACTGAAGCTTTCTTT

d_gene: TRBD1
abundance: few
j_gene: TRBJ2-3
v_gene: TRBV28
CDR3aa: CASSAPDRLTDTQYF
CDR3nt: TGTGCCAGCAGTGCGCCGGACAGGTTAACAGATACGCAGTATTTT

d_gene: -
abundance: -
j_gene: TRBJ1-4
v_gene: TRBV5-4
CDR3aa: CASSSVPPGQSLIGGEKLFF
CDR3nt: TGTGCCAGCAGCAGCGTTCCTCCGGGACAAAGTCTCATCGGTGGTGAAAAACTGTTTTTT

d_gene: -
abundance: -
j_gene: TRBJ1-1
v_gene: TRBV28
CDR3aa: CASSLWTGVNTEAFF
CDR3nt: TGTGCCAGCAGTTTATGGACAGGTGTGAACACTGAAGCTTTCTTT

d_gene: -
abundance: -
j_gene: TRBJ2-7
v_gene: TRBV6-5
CDR3aa: CASRLDLWGEQYF
CDR3nt: TGTGCCAGCAGGTTGGACTTATGGGGCGAGCAGTACTTC

d_gene: -
abundance: -
j_gene: TRBJ1-2
v_gene: TRBV19
CDR3aa: CASSARNYTF
CDR3nt: TGTGCCAGTAGTGCGAGAAACTACACCTTC